This T cell receptor beta chain is from a study of blood T cell repertoires in COVID-19 (dated by TCRdb to 2020 to 2021). Regarding the study in general: Samples covering the acute and convalescent phases of COVID-19 were provided by collaborators in the United States, Italy and Spain. The prospective study material was composed of cDNA or gDNA derived from T cells, B-cell-depleted T cells, or PBMCs. The dataset comprised deeply sampled blood TCRbeta repertoires from subjects exposed to, actively infected with, or recovered from COVID-19. The repertoires were made available in a free public database intended to serve as a resource for research on the immune response to SARS-CoV-2. Samples were obtained from the ongoing ImmuneRACE study (first 160 participants) and from 950 to 1,500 subjects provided by 6 global collaborators. Nearly every sample came with metadata listing a de-identified subject ID, COVID-19 status, age in years and sex. Where HLA class I and class II types were available, the types were taken from metadata supplied by the sample provider, not from assay-based typing. Findings and caveats that apply to the study as a whole: The amount of clinical and demographic metadata varied by source and participant and was provided uncurated.

TCRbeta CDR3 regions were amplified from genomic DNA by means of the immunoSEQ Assay, a bias-controlled multiplex PCR. In the original analysis: The number of nucleated cells in each sample was estimated from the amplification of reference gene primers within the assay. Sequence reads were collapsed and filtered to measure the absolute abundance of every unique TCRbeta CDR3 rearrangement. For each sample, productive Simpson clonality was calculated by taking the square root of Simpson's diversity index across productive rearrangements. In its TCRdb copy, this immuneACCESS table keeps in-frame sequences only and misses some clones. Where compared with another copy, unresolved V genes explain less than half of these, and the others have no known cause. The V and J calls and the clone size are those of that table, but D and trimming were determined from the DNA. The sample contains under 250,000 clones, around 83% of them found a single time. The ten most abundant clones make up about 1.3% of the sample.

Looking up the germline V gene (reference sequence) yields CDR1 SEHNR and CDR2 FQNEAQ. Between the V and J ends, shortened by 11 bases and 0 bases respectively, the junction contains 5 bases. The CDR3 starts with the cysteine, ends with the phenylalanine, and has 12 residues. Solely the CDR3 DNA is kept, with 36 bases framed from the first base. In the prospective study, participants were roughly 18 to 100 years old, resided in approximately 25 geographic areas of the United States, and were enrolled through a virtual design. In the prospective study, participants were assigned to cohorts based on the clinical history participants reported in a screening survey and a study questionnaire. In the prospective study, whole blood, serum and a nasopharyngeal or oropharyngeal swab were collected from each participant by mobile phlebotomists. Prospective study participants could optionally give additional blood draws and questionnaires over a roughly two-month period. Before DNA extraction, prospective study blood samples were shipped either frozen or at room temperature.

Points on this clone: Its cognate antigen has yet to be identified. No quality values exist for individual bases; no much larger clone is one base distant.

Sequenced material: PBMCs or T cells enriched from blood (not recorded which). The sequence derives from a woman aged 40 to 50 with acute COVID-19. Here the chain combines TRBV7-9 and TRBJ2-6, with no confidently assigned D gene. The base sequence is TGTGCCTTGCGCTCTGGGGCCAACGTCCTGACTTTC. Translated, this is CALRSGANVLTF. The reference TRBV7-9 and TRBJ2-6 proteins fill in what lies around the CDR3, so the full variable domain reads DTGVSQNPRHKITKRGQNVTFRCDPISEHNRLYWYRQTLGQGPEFLTYFQNEAQLEKSRLLSDRFSAERPKGSFSTLEIQRTEQGDSAMYLCALRSGANVLTFGAGSRLTVL.